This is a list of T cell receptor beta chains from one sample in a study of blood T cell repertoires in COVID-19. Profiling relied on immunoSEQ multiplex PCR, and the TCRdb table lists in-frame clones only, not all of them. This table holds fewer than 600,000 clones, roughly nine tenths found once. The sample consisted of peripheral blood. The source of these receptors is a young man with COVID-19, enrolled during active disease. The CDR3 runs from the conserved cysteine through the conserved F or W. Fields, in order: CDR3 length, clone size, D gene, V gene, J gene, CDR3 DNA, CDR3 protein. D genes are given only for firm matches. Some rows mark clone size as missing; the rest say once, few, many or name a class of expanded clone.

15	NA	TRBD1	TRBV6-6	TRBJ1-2	TGTGCCAGCAGCCCTTCAGGGCAGGGGGTCTATGGCTACACCTTC	CASSPSGQGVYGYTF
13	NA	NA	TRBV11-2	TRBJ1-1	TGTGCCAGCAGCTTAGGATGGGGCTGGGAAGCTTTCTTT	CASSLGWGWEAFF
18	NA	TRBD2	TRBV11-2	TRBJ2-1	TGTGCCAGCAGCCCTGGACTAGCGGGAGATGTCTCCTACAATGAGCAGTTCTTC	CASSPGLAGDVSYNEQFF
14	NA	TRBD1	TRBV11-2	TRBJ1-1	TGTGCCAGCAGCTTAGATTGGGGACAGGGGGCTGCTTTCTTT	CASSLDWGQGAAFF
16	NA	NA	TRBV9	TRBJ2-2	TGTGCCAGCAGCGCGGGACTTCCTCCTAACGGCGGGGAGCTGTTTTTT	CASSAGLPPNGGELFF
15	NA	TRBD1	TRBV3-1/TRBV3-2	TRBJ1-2	TGTGCCAGCAGCCACCTGGACAGGGAAGTGGCTGGCTACACCTTC	CASSHLDREVAGYTF
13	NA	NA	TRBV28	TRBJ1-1	TGTGCCAGCAGGCCCCAGATGAACACTGAAGCTTTCTTT	CASRPQMNTEAFF
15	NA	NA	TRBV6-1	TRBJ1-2	TGTGCCAGCAGTGAAGGTGTACTAGCTAACTATGGCTACACCTTC	CASSEGVLANYGYTF
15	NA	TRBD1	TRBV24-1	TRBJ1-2	TGTGCCACCAGTGACACAGGACAGGGGGTCCCTGGCTACACCTTC	CATSDTGQGVPGYTF
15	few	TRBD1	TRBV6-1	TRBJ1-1	TGTGCCAGCAGTGAAGCGGAGGGGGCAAGCACTGAAGCTTTCTTT	CASSEAEGASTEAFF
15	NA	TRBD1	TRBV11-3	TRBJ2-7	TGTGCCAGCAGCTTTCTACAGGGGCCTTCCTACGAGCAGTACTTC	CASSFLQGPSYEQYF
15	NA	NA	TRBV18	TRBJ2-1	TGTGCCAGCTCACCCGGGGACATACTACAACATGAGCAGTTCTTC	CASSPGDILQHEQFF
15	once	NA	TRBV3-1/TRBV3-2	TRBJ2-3	TGTGCCAGCAGCCAACGTACAGGGGGGGCAGATACGCAGTATTTT	CASSQRTGGADTQYF
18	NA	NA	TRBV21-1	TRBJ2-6	TGTGCCAGCAGCGCCCGGCTAGCGGACGACTCTGGGGCCAACGTCCTGACTTTC	CASSARLADDSGANVLTF
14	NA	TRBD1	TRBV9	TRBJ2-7	TGTGCCAGCAGCGCCGAACAGGGGTCCTACGAGCAGTACTTC	CASSAEQGSYEQYF
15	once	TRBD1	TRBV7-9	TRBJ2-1	TGTGCCAGCATCTCCGGGACAGGGTCCTACAATGAGCAGTTCTTC	CASISGTGSYNEQFF
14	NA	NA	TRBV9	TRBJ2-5	TGTGCCAGCAGCGAGCGGATGGGCAAAGAGACCCAGTACTTC	CASSERMGKETQYF
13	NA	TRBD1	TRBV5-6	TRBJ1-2	TGTGCCAGCAGCATAAGGGACAGCTATGGCTACACCTTC	CASSIRDSYGYTF
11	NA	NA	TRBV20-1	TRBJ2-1	TGCAGTGCCTCCCCCTACAATGAGCAGTTCTTC	CSASPYNEQFF
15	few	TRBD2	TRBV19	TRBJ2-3	TGTGCCAGTAGTAAACTAGCGGGGGGCCCAGATACGCAGTATTTT	CASSKLAGGPDTQYF
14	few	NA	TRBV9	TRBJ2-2	TGTGCCAGCAGCACTCCGAGGGAAGCCGGGGAGCTGTTTTTT	CASSTPREAGELFF
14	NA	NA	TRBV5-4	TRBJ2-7	TGTGCCAGCAGCTTGACAGGGAACTCCTACGAGCAGTACTTC	CASSLTGNSYEQYF
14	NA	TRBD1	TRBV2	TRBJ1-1	TGTGCCAGCAGTGTCAACAGGGGAGGCACTGAAGCTTTCTTT	CASSVNRGGTEAFF
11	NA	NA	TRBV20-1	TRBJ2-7	TGCAGTGCTAGCAGTTCCTACGAGCAGTACTTC	CSASSSYEQYF
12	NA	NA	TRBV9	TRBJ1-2	TGTGCCAGCAGCATCGACAGCTATGGCTACACCTTC	CASSIDSYGYTF
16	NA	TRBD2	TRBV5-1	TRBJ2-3	TGCGCCAGCAGCTTAGGACTAGCGGGGGGAGTAGATACGCAGTATTTT	CASSLGLAGGVDTQYF
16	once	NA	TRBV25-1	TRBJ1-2	TGTGCCAGCAGTGAATGGGGGGATCGGGGCAACTATGGCTACACCTTC	CASSEWGDRGNYGYTF
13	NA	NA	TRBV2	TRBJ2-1	TGTGCCAGTCAGCGGAAGGCCTACAATGAGCAGTTCTTC	CASQRKAYNEQFF
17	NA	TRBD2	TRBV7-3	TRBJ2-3	TGTGCCAGCAGCTCCGGGACTAGCGGGACAAGCACAGATACGCAGTATTTT	CASSSGTSGTSTDTQYF
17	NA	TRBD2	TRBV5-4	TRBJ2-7	TGTGCCAGCAGCTTGAGTTCGGGACTAGCGGGGCAACACGAGCAGTACTTC	CASSLSSGLAGQHEQYF
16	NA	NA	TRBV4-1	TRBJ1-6	TGCGCCAGCAGCCGAGCAGGGGATAGGGGTACATCACCCCTCCACTTT	CASSRAGDRGTSPLHF
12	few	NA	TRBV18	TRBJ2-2	TGTGCCAGCTCACCCTACACCGGGGAGCTGTTTTTT	CASSPYTGELFF
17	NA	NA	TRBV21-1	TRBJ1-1	TGTGCCAGCAGCAAAATTCAGCTTCCAGGCATGAACACTGAAGCTTTCTTT	CASSKIQLPGMNTEAFF
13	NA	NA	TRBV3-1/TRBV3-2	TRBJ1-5	TGTGCCAGCAGCCGGGGAGTCAATCAGCCCCAGCATTTT	CASSRGVNQPQHF
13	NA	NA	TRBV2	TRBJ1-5	TGTGCCAGCAGACCTTGGGGGGACCAGCCCCAGCATTTT	CASRPWGDQPQHF
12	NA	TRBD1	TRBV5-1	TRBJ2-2	TGCGCAACCAGGGGGTACACCGGGGAGCTGTTTTTT	CATRGYTGELFF
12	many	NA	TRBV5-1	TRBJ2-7	TGCGCCAGCAGCTTGTCTAGGAATGAGCAGTACTTC	CASSLSRNEQYF
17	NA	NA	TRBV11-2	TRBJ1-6	TGTGCCAGCAGCCGCCAAATCCGGACAGACTATAATTCACCCCTCCACTTT	CASSRQIRTDYNSPLHF
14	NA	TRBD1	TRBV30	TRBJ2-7	TGTGCCTGGAGACAGGGGACCTATTCCTACGAGCAGTACTTC	CAWRQGTYSYEQYF
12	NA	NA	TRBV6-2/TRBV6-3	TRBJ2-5	TGTGCCAGCAGTTACTTTAGAGAGACCCAGTACTTC	CASSYFRETQYF
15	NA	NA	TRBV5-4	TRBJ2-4	TGTGCCAGCAGCTTCGGAGGGATGTCCAAAAACATTCAGTACTTC	CASSFGGMSKNIQYF
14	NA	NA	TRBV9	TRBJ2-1	TGTGCCAGCAGCGTAGCGGGAACAAACAATGAGCAGTTCTTC	CASSVAGTNNEQFF
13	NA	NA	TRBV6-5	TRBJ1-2	TGTGCCAGCAGTCCCGGACAGTTTTATGGCTACACCTTC	CASSPGQFYGYTF
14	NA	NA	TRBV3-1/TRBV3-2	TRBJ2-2	TGTGCCAGCAGCCAACGGGGTGGCACCGGGGAGCTGTTTTTT	CASSQRGGTGELFF
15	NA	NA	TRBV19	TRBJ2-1	TGTGCCAGTAGTATAGTCATGGAGGGCCGGGGTGAGCAGTTCTTC	CASSIVMEGRGEQFF
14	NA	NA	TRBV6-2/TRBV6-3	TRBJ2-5	TGTGCCAGCAGCTTCCCCTACAGGGCTGAGACCCAGTACTTC	CASSFPYRAETQYF
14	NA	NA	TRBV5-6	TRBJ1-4	TGTGCCAGCAGCAAACAGGGTACTAATGAAAAACTGTTTTTT	CASSKQGTNEKLFF
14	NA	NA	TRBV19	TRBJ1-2	TGTGCCAGTAGTTCCCGGGGAAGAAACTATGGCTACACCTTC	CASSSRGRNYGYTF
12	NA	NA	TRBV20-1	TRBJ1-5	TGCAGTGCTAGTCGCCAGGGACAGCCCCAGCATTTT	CSASRQGQPQHF
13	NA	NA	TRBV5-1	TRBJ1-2	TGCGCCAGCAGCTTTGAGGGTTTGGATGGCTACACCTTC	CASSFEGLDGYTF
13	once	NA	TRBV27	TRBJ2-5	TGTGCCAGCAGTTTGAGAGGCCAAGAGACCCAGTACTTC	CASSLRGQETQYF
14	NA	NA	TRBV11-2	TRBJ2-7	TGTGCCAGCAGCTTAGTGCGAGGGGCGGGAGAGCAGTACTTC	CASSLVRGAGEQYF
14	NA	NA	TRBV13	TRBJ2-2	TGTGCCAGCAGCTTATTCGGTTACACCGGGGAGCTGTTTTTT	CASSLFGYTGELFF
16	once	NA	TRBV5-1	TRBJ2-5	TGCGCCAGCAGCTTCAAGGGGTCAACGACGGGAGAGACCCAGTACTTC	CASSFKGSTTGETQYF
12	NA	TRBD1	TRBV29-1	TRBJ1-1	TGCAGCGTTAGACAGGGGGACACTGAAGCTTTCTTT	CSVRQGDTEAFF
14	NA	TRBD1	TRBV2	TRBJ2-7	TGTGCCAGCAGTACGGACAGGGATTCCTACGAGCAGTACTTC	CASSTDRDSYEQYF
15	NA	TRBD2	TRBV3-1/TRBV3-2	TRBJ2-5	TGTGCCAGCAGAACTAGCGGGGGGCACCAAGAGACCCAGTACTTC	CASRTSGGHQETQYF